Below, one T cell receptor (beta chain) is given with its context. Its antigen remains unknown. The sample originates from a study of cytomegalovirus exposure and HLA in healthy donors. Overall study context: Inside one of the first data releases sat 80 million to 95 million unique TCRs taken from HLA-typed donors. Study results and caveats: Per a later analysis, 15,000 to 20,000 TCR beta sequences showed association with HLA alleles at 0.05 false discovery rate.

Germline CDR1 GTSNPN, CDR2 SVGIG (reference sequence). V lost 0 bases to trimming and J lost 7 bases, with 6 bases between them. The CDR3 is made up of 12 amino acids. The PCR used 60 Vbeta and 13 Jbeta primers. Measured with immunoSEQ multiplex PCR; TCRdb has only the in-frame clones, and not every one. Its clone listing holds approximately 80,000 clones. The sample was PBMCs. V usage is TRBV30 and J usage is TRBJ1-4; the D gene is possibly TRBD1 (6 bases). This receptor was taken from a woman in her 30s in good health and CMV-seronegative. The CDR3 nucleotides are TGTGCCTGGAGTGTACAGGGTGAAAAACTGTTTTTT. This gives the protein CAWSVQGEKLFF.